By share, the clone carrying this TCR beta chain ranks as medium-sized. Sequencing used immunoSEQ multiplex PCR; TCRdb keeps in-frame clones, though not all of them. Of approximately 35,000 clones detected, roughly 90% appear once; the ten largest clones hold around 4%. The CDR3 consists of 15 residues. Between the trimmed V and J ends, which lost 5 bases and 6 bases, there was a span of 19 bases. The V gene's germline CDR1 is ENHRY and CDR2 SYGVKD. The data originate from a study of T cells in localized non-small cell lung cancer. The chain recombines TRBV10-3 with TRBJ1-2; weak D call: TRBD1 (6 bases). The sequences come from peripheral blood, collected before any cancer treatment. This TCR derives from a man aged 40-75 years with stage I lung adenocarcinoma. CDR3 protein: CAISPTERAGDGYTF. CDR3 nucleotides: TGTGCCATCAGTCCCACGGAGCGGGCAGGGGATGGCTACACCTTC.